This is a list of T cell receptor beta chains from one sample in a study of early T cells in non-severe SARS-CoV-2 infection. TCRdb used MiXCR to reprocess the 5' RACE reads, holding one entry per CDR3 protein. Counted here are around 40,000 distinct CDR3 sequences, approximately 10% occurring once; the ten biggest clones make up about 9.9%. Sequencing was performed on whole blood. The source of these receptors is an adult who was a healthcare worker with PCR-confirmed SARS-CoV-2 infection or an uninfected control (not recorded which). Both conserved end residues are part of each CDR3. The D gene is left open where the match is weak. Clone size is given for some rows only: seen once, a few or many times, or a class if the clone is expanded.

j_gene,d_gene,v_gene,abundance,CDR3aa,CDR3nt
TRBJ2-3,TRBD2,TRBV6-5,many,CASRGEGDTQYF,TGTGCCAGCCGGGGGGAAGGAGATACGCAGTATTTT
TRBJ2-2,-,TRBV7-8,few,CASSLNSRQAYPGELFF,TGTGCCAGCAGCTTAAATTCCAGACAGGCTTATCCCGGGGAGCTGTTTTTT
TRBJ2-3,TRBD2,TRBV2,many,CASSGPSGSTDTQYF,TGTGCCAGCAGTGGGCCTAGCGGTAGCACAGATACGCAGTATTTT
TRBJ1-2,-,TRBV18,-,CASSPGYGGYTF,TGTGCCAGCTCACCGGGGTACGGTGGCTACACCTTC
TRBJ1-1,-,TRBV29-1,few,CSVLRFMNTEAFF,TGCAGCGTACTACGGTTCATGAACACTGAAGCTTTCTTT
TRBJ1-2,TRBD1,TRBV12-3/TRBV12-4,-,CASSLEGTGGPVNYGYTF,TGTGCCAGCAGTTTAGAAGGGACAGGGGGCCCCGTTAACTATGGCTACACCTTC
TRBJ2-1,-,TRBV4-3,-,CASGFGGAREQFF,TGCGCCAGCGGCTTCGGTGGGGCCAGGGAGCAGTTCTTC
TRBJ2-1,TRBD2,TRBV20-1,few,CSARDVGSGEGREQFF,TGCAGTGCTAGAGATGTGGGCAGCGGGGAAGGACGTGAGCAGTTCTTC
TRBJ2-5,-,TRBV5-1,many,CASSLRGSQETQYF,TGCGCCAGCAGCCTCAGGGGATCACAAGAGACCCAGTACTTC
TRBJ2-3,-,TRBV20-1,few,CSASQGTSTDTQYF,TGCAGTGCTAGTCAGGGGACTAGCACAGATACGCAGTATTTT
TRBJ2-3,-,TRBV10-3,many,CAISDLEGQYF,TGTGCCATCAGTGATTTAGAAGGGCAGTATTTT
TRBJ1-4,-,TRBV20-1,-,CSARDSSAQRNEKLFF,TGCAGTGCTAGAGATTCGTCCGCACAGAGGAATGAAAAACTGTTTTTT
TRBJ2-7,TRBD1,TRBV5-6,few,CASSSRDSDYEQYF,TGTGCCAGCAGCAGCCGGGACAGTGACTACGAGCAGTACTTC
TRBJ2-5,-,TRBV7-6,-,CASTPPEGQETQYF,TGTGCCAGCACCCCGCCGGAGGGGCAAGAGACCCAGTACTTC
TRBJ2-7,-,TRBV11-2,-,CASSLLGSTGGQYF,TGTGCCAGCAGCTTACTGGGGAGCACCGGGGGACAGTACTTC
TRBJ2-2,-,TRBV3-1,-,CASSLQGGQDGELFF,TGTGCCAGCAGCCTCCAGGGGGGCCAGGACGGGGAGCTGTTTTTT
TRBJ1-3,-,TRBV7-2,few,CASSLGRANTIYF,TGTGCCAGCAGCTTAGGCAGAGCAAACACCATATATTTT
TRBJ1-1,-,TRBV18,-,CASSPERVAFF,TGTGCCAGCTCACCGGAACGGGTCGCTTTCTTT
TRBJ2-2,TRBD1,TRBV9,-,CASTPGTVNTGELFF,TGTGCCAGCACCCCCGGGACAGTGAACACCGGGGAGCTGTTTTTT
TRBJ2-2,TRBD2,TRBV9,many,CASSPRPGTSGGPNTGELFF,TGTGCCAGCAGCCCCCGCCCCGGGACTAGCGGGGGCCCAAACACCGGGGAGCTGTTTTTT
TRBJ1-1,TRBD1,TRBV5-1,-,CASSFRTGANTEAFF,TGCGCCAGCAGCTTTCGGACAGGGGCTAACACTGAAGCTTTCTTT
TRBJ2-7,-,TRBV29-1,-,CSVRAAFEQYF,TGCAGCGTTAGGGCCGCGTTCGAGCAGTACTTC
TRBJ2-7,TRBD1,TRBV29-1,few,CSVGSTTGSSYEQYF,TGCAGCGTTGGTTCGACGACAGGGTCCTCCTACGAGCAGTACTTC
TRBJ2-6,-,TRBV24-1,many,CATSQVSGANVLTF,TGTGCCACCAGCCAGGTCTCTGGGGCCAACGTCCTGACTTTC
TRBJ2-3,-,TRBV2,many,CASKPRRGGTDTQYF,TGTGCCAGCAAACCTCGACGGGGAGGCACAGATACGCAGTATTTT
TRBJ1-1,-,TRBV4-1,-,CASSLRDRLDEAFF,TGCGCCAGCAGCCTCCGGGACCGGCTTGATGAAGCTTTCTTT